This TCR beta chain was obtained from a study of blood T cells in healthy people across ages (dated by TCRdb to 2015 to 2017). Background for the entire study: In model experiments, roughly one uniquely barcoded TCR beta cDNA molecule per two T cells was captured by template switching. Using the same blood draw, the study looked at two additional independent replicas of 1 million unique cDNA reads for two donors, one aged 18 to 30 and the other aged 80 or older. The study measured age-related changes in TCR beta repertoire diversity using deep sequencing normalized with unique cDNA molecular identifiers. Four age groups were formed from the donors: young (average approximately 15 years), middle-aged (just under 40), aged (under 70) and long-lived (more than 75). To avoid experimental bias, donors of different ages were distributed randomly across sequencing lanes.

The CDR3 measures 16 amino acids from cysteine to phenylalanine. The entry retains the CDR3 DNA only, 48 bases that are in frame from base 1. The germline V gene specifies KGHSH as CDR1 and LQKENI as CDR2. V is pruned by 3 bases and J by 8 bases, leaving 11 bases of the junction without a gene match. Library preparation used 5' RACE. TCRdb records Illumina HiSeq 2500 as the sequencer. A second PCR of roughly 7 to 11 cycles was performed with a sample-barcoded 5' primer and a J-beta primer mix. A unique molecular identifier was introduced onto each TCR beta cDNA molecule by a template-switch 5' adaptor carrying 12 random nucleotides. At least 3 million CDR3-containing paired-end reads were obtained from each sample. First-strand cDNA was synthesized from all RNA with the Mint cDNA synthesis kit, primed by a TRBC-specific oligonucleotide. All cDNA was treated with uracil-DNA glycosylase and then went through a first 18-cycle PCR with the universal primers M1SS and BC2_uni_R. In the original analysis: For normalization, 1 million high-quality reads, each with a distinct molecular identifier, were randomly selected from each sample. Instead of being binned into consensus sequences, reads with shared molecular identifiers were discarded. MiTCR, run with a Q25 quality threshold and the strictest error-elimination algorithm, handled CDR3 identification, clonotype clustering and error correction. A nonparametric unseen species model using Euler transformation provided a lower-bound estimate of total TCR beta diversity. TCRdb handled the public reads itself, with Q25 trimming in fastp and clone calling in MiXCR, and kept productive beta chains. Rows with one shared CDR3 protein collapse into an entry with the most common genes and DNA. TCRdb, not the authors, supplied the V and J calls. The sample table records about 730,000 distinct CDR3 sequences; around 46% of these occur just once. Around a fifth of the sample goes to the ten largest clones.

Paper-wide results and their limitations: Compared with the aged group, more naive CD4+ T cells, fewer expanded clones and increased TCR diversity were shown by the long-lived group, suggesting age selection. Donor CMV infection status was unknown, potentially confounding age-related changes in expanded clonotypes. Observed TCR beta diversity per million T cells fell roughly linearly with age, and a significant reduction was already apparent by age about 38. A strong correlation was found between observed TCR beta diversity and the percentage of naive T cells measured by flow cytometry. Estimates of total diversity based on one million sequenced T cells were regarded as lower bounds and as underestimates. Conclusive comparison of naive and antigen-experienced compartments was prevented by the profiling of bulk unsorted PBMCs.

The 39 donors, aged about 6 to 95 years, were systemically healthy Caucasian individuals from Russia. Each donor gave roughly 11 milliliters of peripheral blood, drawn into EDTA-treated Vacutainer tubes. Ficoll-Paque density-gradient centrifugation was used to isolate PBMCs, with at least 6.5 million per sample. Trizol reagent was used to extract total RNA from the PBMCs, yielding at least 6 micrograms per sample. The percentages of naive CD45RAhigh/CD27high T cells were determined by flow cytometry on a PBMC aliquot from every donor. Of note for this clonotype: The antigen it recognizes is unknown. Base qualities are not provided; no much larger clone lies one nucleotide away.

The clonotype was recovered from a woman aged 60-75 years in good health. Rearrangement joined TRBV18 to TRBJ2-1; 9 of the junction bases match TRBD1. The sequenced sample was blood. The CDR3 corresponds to CASSPLGQGSSYEQFF. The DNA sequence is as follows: TGTGCCAGCTCACCTTTGGGACAGGGAAGTTCCTATGAGCAGTTCTTC.